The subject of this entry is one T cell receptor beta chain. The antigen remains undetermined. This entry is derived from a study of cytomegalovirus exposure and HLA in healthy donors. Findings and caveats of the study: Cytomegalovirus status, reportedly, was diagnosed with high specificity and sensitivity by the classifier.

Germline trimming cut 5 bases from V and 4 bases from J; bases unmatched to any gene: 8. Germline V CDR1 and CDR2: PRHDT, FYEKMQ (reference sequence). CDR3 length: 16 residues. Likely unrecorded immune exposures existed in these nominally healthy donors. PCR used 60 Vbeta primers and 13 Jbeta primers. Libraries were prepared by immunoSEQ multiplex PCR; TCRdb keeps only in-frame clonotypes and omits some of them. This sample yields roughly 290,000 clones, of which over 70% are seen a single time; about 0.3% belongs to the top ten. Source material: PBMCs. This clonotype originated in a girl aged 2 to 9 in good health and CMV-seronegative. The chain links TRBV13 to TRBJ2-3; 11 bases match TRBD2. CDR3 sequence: CASSESSGGRADTQYF. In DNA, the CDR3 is TGTGCCAGCAGCGAATCTAGCGGGGGGCGAGCAGATACGCAGTATTTT.